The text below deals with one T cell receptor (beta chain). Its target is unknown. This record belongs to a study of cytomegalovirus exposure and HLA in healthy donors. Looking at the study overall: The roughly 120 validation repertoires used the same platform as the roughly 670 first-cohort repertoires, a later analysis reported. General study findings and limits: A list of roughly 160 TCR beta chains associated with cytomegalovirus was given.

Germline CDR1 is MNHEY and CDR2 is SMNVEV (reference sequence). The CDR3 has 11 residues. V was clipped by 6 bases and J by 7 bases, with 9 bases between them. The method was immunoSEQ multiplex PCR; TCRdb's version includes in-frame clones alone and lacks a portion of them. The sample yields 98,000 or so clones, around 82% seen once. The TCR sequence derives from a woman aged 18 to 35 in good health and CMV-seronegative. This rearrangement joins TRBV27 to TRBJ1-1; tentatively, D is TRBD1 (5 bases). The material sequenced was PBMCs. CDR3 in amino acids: CASSQGLEAFF. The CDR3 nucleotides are TGTGCCAGCAGCCAGGGACTTGAAGCTTTCTTT.